The 20 T cell receptor beta chains below come from one sample, sequenced in a study of CD8+ T cells in alopecia areata. Extracted RNA was reverse transcribed, and the resulting cDNA served as sequencing template. The data were produced by immunoSEQ multiplex PCR, yet TCRdb's version contains in-frame clones alone and is incomplete. The table shows 120,000 to 150,000 clones, with roughly 50% occurring only once. Sequencing was done on a sample of CD4+ T cells sorted from blood. These receptors were collected from a human donor with alopecia areata.

This clone was seen a handful of times. V usage is TRBV7-2 and J usage is TRBJ2-5, with a possible D match to TRBD2 (5 bases). The CDR3 length is 15 residues. Germline lookup yields CDR1 SGHTA and CDR2 FQGNSA. V was clipped by 2 bases and J by 5 bases, with 15 bases between them. The CDR3 DNA follows: TGTGCCAGCAGCTTAAGGGCACGGGGAGAGGAGACCCAGTACTTC. This codes for CASSLRARGEETQYF. Variable domain in full (rest from reference TRBV7-2 and TRBJ2-5): GAGVSQSPSNKVTEKGKDVELRCDPISGHTALYWYRQSLGQGLEFLIYFQGNSAPDKSGLPSDRFSAERTGGSVSTLTIQRTQQEDSAVYLCASSLRARGEETQYFGPGTRLLVL.

Only a few counts were recorded for this clone. V gene TRBV5-1 combines with J gene TRBJ2-1; 7 bases map to TRBD1. The CDR3 has 15 amino acids. V dropped 5 bases and J dropped 1; count of bases not matched to a gene: 6. Germline V lookup: CDR1 SGHRS, CDR2 YFSETQ. CDR3: CASSYQTGSYNEQFF. The DNA for the CDR3 is TGCGCCAGCAGTTATCAGACAGGGTCCTACAATGAGCAGTTCTTC.

This clone has just a few counts. The rearrangement joins TRBV5-1 to TRBJ2-5; possibly TRBD1 for D (6 bases). This CDR3 is built from 15 residues. V was pared by 5 bases and J by 5 bases, with 19 bases between. Per germline, CDR1 SGHRS and CDR2 YFSETQ. The CDR3 bases are TGCGCCAGCAGAACCACCGCCAGGGGAGACGAGACCCAGTACTTC. The encoded protein is CASRTTARGDETQYF.

The chain recombines TRBV19 with TRBJ2-5, with D hard to call. The V gene's germline CDR1 is LNHDA and CDR2 SQIVND (reference sequence). Trimming took off 4 bases at V and 5 bases at J, with 11 bases between the two ends. There are 13 residues in the CDR3. The CDR3 loop reads CASSTHPRETQYF. The CDR3 DNA reads TGTGCCAGTAGTACGCATCCCAGGGAGACCCAGTACTTC.

This clone has more than one count but fewer than ten. CDR3 protein: CSVRRNEGAYGYTF. CDR3 DNA sequence: TGCAGCGTCAGACGTAATGAGGGGGCCTATGGCTACACCTTC. This chain connects TRBV29-1 to TRBJ1-2, with TRBD1 matching 7 bases. Germline trimming cut 6 bases from V and 4 bases from J; bases unmatched to any gene: 11. The CDR3 sequence is 14 residues long. Germline V gene lookup returns CDR1 SQVTM and CDR2 ANQGSEA.

The sample holds a few counts of this clone. The chain joins TRBV25-1 to TRBJ2-5, with a weak D call TRBD2 (6 bases). V shed 2 bases and J shed 5 bases, with 12 bases lying between them. CDR1 is MGHDK and CDR2 is SYGVNS in the germline V gene. The CDR3 covers 14 residues. CDR3 sequence: CASSEPPGEETQYF. In DNA form, the CDR3 reads TGTGCCAGCAGTGAACCCCCGGGAGAGGAGACCCAGTACTTC.

Only a few counts were recorded for this clone. This chain connects TRBV29-1 to TRBJ2-7, with D unresolved. V was trimmed by 4 bases and J by 0 bases, leaving 13 bases between them. This CDR3 is built from 14 residues. Germline values: CDR1 SQVTM, CDR2 ANQGSEA. The CDR3 DNA is TGCAGCGTTGTTCCCTTAAGGGCCTCCTACGAGCAGTACTTC. It is translated as CSVVPLRASYEQYF.

The rearrangement uses TRBV15 and TRBJ1-1; D is unresolved. From germline, CDR1 is LNHNV and CDR2 YYDKDF (reference sequence). This CDR3 comprises 15 residues. V dropped 5 bases and J dropped 1 base, with 14 bases sitting between them. CDR3 region: CATSARVSSNTEAFF. The CDR3 DNA sequence: TGTGCCACCAGCGCAAGGGTTTCGTCGAACACTGAAGCTTTCTTT.

The chain employs TRBV15 and TRBJ2-3; no firm D call. Germline loops: CDR1 LNHNV, CDR2 YYDKDF (reference sequence). The germline V and J ends were trimmed by 0 bases and 4 bases, with 11 bases remaining between them. The CDR3 has 15 residues. The CDR3, as DNA: TGTGCCACCAGCAGAGAAGGCAGAGCCGCAGATACGCAGTATTTT. Encoded protein: CATSREGRAADTQYF.

The J gene is TRBJ2-2, the V gene TRBV10-3; D is undetermined. CDR3 length: 13 amino acids. V lost 2 bases to trimming and J lost 1 base, with 2 bases between them. Germline CDR1 and CDR2: ENHRY and SYGVKD. CDR3 sequence reads: CAISEGNTGELFF. DNA of the CDR3: TGTGCCATCAGTGAGGGGAACACCGGGGAGCTGTTTTTT.

Only a few counts were recorded for this clone. The chain joins TRBV9 to TRBJ2-7, with 7 bases matching TRBD2. Trimming removed 0 bases from V and 2 bases from J; junction bases left unmatched: 2. This CDR3 spans 14 amino acids. Germline V CDR1 and CDR2: SGDLS, YYNGEE. DNA of the CDR3: TGTGCCAGCAGCGTAGTTGCGGGGGCCTACGAGCAGTACTTC. Its protein is CASSVVAGAYEQYF.

The chain is built from TRBV7-9 and TRBJ1-1; D is possibly TRBD1 (5 bases). Germline V gives CDR1 SEHNR, CDR2 FQNEAQ (reference sequence). Between the trimmed V and J ends, which lost 8 bases and 5 bases, there was a span of 18 bases. CDR3 length equals 14 residues. CDR3 DNA: TGTGCCAGCTGCGACCGGGGCCGGGGGACTGAAGCTTTCTTT. Encoded protein: CASCDRGRGTEAFF.

This clone has just a few counts. The chain carries TRBV5-4 and TRBJ2-6, with TRBD2 matching 12 bases. Unmatched junction bases numbered 2, after V lost 3 bases and J lost 1 base. Germline CDR1 reads SGHNT; CDR2 reads YYREEE (reference sequence). This CDR3 spans 17 amino acids. The CDR3 region has the DNA TGTGCCAGCAGCTCTCTAGCGGGAGGGTCTGGGGCCAACGTCCTGACTTTC. Translated: CASSSLAGGSGANVLTF.

This clone was seen a handful of times. J is TRBJ1-5 and V is TRBV29-1, with D possibly TRBD1 on 6 matching bases. The germline V and J ends were trimmed by 7 bases and 1 base, with 11 bases remaining between them. The CDR3 consists of 13 residues. Germline lookup yields CDR1 SQVTM and CDR2 ANQGSEA. CDR3 sequence (DNA): TGCAGCGCATCCAGGGGAAGCAATCAGCCCCAGCATTTT. It translates to CSASRGSNQPQHF.

The CDR3 loop is CASSQTDPGNEQFF. The CDR3 DNA follows: TGCGCCAGCAGCCAGACGGACCCGGGGAATGAGCAGTTCTTC. V gene TRBV5-1 combines with J gene TRBJ2-1; D is perhaps TRBD2 (5 bases). Per germline, CDR1 SGHRS and CDR2 YFSETQ. This CDR3 region has 14 residues. V dropped 4 bases and J dropped 7 bases, with 15 bases sitting between them. The full variable domain, in which reference TRBV5-1 and TRBJ2-1 provide the parts outside the CDR3, is KAGVTQTPRYLIKTRGQQVTLSCSPISGHRSVSWYQQTPGQGLQFLFEYFSETQRNKGNFPGRFSGRQFSNSRSEMNVSTLELGDSALYLCASSQTDPGNEQFFGPGTRLTVL.

The chain links TRBV4-1 to TRBJ2-1, with D uncertain. V lost 0 bases and J lost 0, with 12 bases in between. CDR1 and CDR2 (germline): MGHRA, YSYEKL. The CDR3 spans 17 residues. CDR3 nucleotides: TGCGCCAGCAGCCAAGACCCCCTAGGCCACTCCTACAATGAGCAGTTCTTC. Protein product: CASSQDPLGHSYNEQFF.

The chain combines TRBV2 with TRBJ2-7, with TRBD2 identical over 14 bases. CDR3 length equals 15 residues. Germline assignment: CDR1 SNHLY and CDR2 FYNNEI. The junction had 8 bases not matched to a gene; V was cut back by 7 bases and J by 6 bases. CDR3 DNA: TGTGCCAGCATCCCCGGACTAGCGGGAGGAGGCGAGCAGTACTTC. Its protein product is CASIPGLAGGGEQYF. Together with reference TRBV2 and TRBJ2-7, the CDR3 gives the full variable domain: EPEVTQTPSHQVTQMGQEVILRCVPISNHLYFYWYRQILGQKVEFLVSFYNNEISEKSEIFDDQFSVERPDGSNFTLKIRSTKLEDSAMYFCASIPGLAGGGEQYFGPGTRLTVT.

This clone has a handful of counts. CDR3 loop: CASSVQGNQPQHF. The CDR3 bases are TGTGCCAGCAGTGTACAGGGTAATCAGCCCCAGCATTTT. The V gene is TRBV6-5, the J gene TRBJ1-5; D may be TRBD1 (6 bases). The length of the CDR3 is 13 residues. The V and J ends lost 5 bases and 4 bases respectively, with 9 bases between them. Germline V lookup: CDR1 MNHEY, CDR2 SVGAGI.

The rearrangement links TRBV2 to TRBJ2-2; 7 nucleotides match TRBD1. The V and J ends lost 6 bases and 6 bases, in that order; junction bases with no gene match: 4. The CDR3 is 13 residues long. Germline values: CDR1 SNHLY, CDR2 FYNNEI. The CDR3 bases are TGTGCCAGCAGAGGAACAGGGGCCGGGGAGCTGTTTTTT. Its translation: CASRGTGAGELFF.

This clone was seen only a few times. CDR3 in DNA: TGTGCCAGCAGCTTTGAGATAACCTACGAGCAGTACTTC. Its protein is CASSFEITYEQYF. The J gene is TRBJ2-7, the V gene TRBV11-2; the D is unclear. CDR1 SGHAT and CDR2 FQNNGV come from the germline V gene. CDR3 length: 13 residues. Trimming stripped 3 bases from V and 2 bases from J, with 8 bases between. The complete variable domain, with remaining parts taken from reference TRBV11-2 and TRBJ2-7, reads EAGVAQSPRYKIIEKRQSVAFWCNPISGHATLYWYQQILGQGPKLLIQFQNNGVVDDSQLPKDRFSAERLKGVDSTLKIQPAKLEDSAVYLCASSFEITYEQYFGPGTRLTVT.